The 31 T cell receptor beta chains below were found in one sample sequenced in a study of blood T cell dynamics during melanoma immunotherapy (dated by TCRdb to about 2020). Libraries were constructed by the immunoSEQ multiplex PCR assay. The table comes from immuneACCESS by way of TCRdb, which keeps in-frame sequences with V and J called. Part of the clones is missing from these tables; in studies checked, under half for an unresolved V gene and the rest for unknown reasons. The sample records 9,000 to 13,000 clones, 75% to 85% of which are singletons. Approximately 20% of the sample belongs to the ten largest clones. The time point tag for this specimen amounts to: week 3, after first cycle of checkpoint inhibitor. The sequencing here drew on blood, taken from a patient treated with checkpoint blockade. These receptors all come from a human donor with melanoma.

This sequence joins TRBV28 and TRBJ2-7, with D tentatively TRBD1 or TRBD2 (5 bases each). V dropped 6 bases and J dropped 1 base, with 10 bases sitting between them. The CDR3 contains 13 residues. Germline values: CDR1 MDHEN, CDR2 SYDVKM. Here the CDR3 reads CASSGDGSYEQYV. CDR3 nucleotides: TGTGCCAGCAGCGGGGACGGATCCTACGAGCAGTACGTC.

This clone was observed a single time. The CDR3 coding sequence is TGTGCCAGCAGCTTGGTAATCTCTGGAAACACCATATATTTT. Amino acids: CASSLVISGNTIYF. V is TRBV7-2 and J is TRBJ1-3, with no clear D. The CDR3 spans 14 residues. Between the trimmed V and J ends, which lost 3 bases and 0 bases, there was a span of 6 bases. CDR1 and CDR2 from the germline V gene are SGHTA and FQGNSA.

The CDR3 reads CAVNLDREWAAGELFF. CDR3 sequence (DNA): TGTGCCGTCAACCTGGACAGGGAATGGGCAGCCGGGGAGCTGTTTTTT. The chain links TRBV27 to TRBJ2-2; the match to TRBD1 covers 8 bases. This CDR3 is built from 16 residues. The junction had 17 bases not matched to a gene; V was cut back by 11 bases and J by 6 bases. Germline V gives CDR1 MNHEY, CDR2 SMNVEV (reference sequence).

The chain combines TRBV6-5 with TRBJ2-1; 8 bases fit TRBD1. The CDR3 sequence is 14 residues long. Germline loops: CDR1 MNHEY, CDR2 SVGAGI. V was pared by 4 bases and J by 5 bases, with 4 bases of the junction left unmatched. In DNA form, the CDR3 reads TGTGCCAGCAGTTCCTGGACAGGGAACAATGAGCAGTTCTTC. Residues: CASSSWTGNNEQFF.

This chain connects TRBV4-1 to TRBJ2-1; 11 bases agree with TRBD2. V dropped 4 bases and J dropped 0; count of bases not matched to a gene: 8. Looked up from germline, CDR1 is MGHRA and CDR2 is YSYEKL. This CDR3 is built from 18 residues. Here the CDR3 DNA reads TGCGCCAGCAGCCGAGTATCTAGCGGGGGGCGCTCCTACAATGAGCAGTTCTTC. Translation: CASSRVSSGGRSYNEQFF.

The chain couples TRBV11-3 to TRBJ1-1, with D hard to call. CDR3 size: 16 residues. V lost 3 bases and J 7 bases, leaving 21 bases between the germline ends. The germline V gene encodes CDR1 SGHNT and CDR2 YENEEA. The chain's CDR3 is CASSFNPSARGSEAFF. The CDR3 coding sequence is TGTGCCAGCAGCTTTAACCCCTCGGCCCGGGGAAGTGAAGCTTTCTTT.

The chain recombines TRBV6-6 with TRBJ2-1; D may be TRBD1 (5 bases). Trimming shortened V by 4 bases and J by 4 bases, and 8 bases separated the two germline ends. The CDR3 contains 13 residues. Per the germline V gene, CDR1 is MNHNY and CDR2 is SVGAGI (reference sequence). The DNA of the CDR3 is TGTGCCAGCAGTTGGGGCGTTTACAATGAGCAGTTCTTC. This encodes CASSWGVYNEQFF.

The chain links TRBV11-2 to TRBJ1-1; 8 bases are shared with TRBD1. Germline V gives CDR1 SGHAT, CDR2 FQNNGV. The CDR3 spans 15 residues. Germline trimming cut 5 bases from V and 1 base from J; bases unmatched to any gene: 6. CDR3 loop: CASSPPGTGNTEAFF. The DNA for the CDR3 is TGTGCCAGCAGCCCCCCCGGGACAGGGAACACTGAAGCTTTCTTT.

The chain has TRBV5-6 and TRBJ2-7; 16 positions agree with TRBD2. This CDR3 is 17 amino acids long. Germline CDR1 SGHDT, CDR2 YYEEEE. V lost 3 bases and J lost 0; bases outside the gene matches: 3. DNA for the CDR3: TGTGCCAGCAGCTGGGGACTAGCGGGAGGGTTCTCCTACGAGCAGTACTTC. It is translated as CASSWGLAGGFSYEQYF.

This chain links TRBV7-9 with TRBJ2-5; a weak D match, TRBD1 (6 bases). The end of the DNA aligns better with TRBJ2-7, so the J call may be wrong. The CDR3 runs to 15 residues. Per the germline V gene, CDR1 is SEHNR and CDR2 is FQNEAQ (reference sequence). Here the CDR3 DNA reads TGTGCCAGCAGCTTAGTCCAGGGGAGCTCCTACGAGCAGTACTTC. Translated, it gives CASSLVQGSSYEQYF.

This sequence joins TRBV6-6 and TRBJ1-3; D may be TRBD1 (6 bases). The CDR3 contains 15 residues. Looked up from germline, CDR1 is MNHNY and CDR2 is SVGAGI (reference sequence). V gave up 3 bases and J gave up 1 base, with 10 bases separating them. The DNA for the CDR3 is TGTGCCAGCAGTTATGGACAGACATCTGGAAACACCATATATTTT. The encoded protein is CASSYGQTSGNTIYF.

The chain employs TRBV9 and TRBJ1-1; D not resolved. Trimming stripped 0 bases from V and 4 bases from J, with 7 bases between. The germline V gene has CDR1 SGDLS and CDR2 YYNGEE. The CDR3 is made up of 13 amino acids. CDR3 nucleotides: TGTGCCAGCAGCGTAGAATGGAGCACTGAAGCTTTCTTT. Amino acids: CASSVEWSTEAFF.

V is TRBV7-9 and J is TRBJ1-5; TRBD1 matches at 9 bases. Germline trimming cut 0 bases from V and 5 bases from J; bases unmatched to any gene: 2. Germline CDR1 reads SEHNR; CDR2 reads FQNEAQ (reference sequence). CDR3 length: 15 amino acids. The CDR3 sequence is CASSLAGDRDQPQHF. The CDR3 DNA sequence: TGTGCCAGCAGCTTAGCGGGGGACAGGGATCAGCCCCAGCATTTT.

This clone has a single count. The CDR3 sequence: CASSLVHTQYF. The CDR3 coding sequence is TGTGCCAGCAGCTTAGTTCATACGCAGTATTTT. The J gene is TRBJ2-3, the V gene TRBV11-2; D remains unclear. Germline CDR1 reads SGHAT; CDR2 reads FQNNGV. Trimming took 1 base from V and 7 from J, leaving 3 bases between them. The CDR3 is 11 amino acids.

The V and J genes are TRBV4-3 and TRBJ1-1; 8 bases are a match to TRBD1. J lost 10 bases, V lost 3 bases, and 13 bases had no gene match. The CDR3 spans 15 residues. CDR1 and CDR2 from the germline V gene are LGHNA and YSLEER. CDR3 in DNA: TGCGCCAGCAGCCAGGCGGACAGGGAAGGAAAAAGAGCTTTCTTT. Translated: CASSQADREGKRAFF.

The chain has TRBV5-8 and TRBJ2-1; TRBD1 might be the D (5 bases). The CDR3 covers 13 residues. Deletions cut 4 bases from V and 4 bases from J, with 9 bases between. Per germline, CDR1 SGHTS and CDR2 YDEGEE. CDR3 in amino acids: CASSSDSYNEQFF. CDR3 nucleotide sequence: TGTGCCAGCAGCAGCGACAGTTACAATGAGCAGTTCTTC.

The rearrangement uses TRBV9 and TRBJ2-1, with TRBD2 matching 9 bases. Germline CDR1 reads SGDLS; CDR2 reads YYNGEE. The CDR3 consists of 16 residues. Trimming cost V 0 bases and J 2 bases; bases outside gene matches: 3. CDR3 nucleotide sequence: TGTGCCAGCAGCGTAGATGGCGGGAGGGCCTACAATGAGCAGTTCTTC. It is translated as CASSVDGGRAYNEQFF. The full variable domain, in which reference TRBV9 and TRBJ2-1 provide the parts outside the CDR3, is DSGVTQTPKHLITATGQRVTLRCSPRSGDLSVYWYQQSLDQGLQFLIQYYNGEERAKGNILERFSAQQFPDLHSELNLSSLELGDSALYFCASSVDGGRAYNEQFFGPGTRLTVL.

The CDR3: CASSTAGNEKLFF. CDR3 nucleotide sequence: TGTGCCAGTAGTACGGCAGGAAATGAAAAACTGTTTTTT. This sequence joins TRBV19 and TRBJ1-4; D remains ambiguous. The V end lost 4 bases, the J end lost 5 bases, and 8 bases lay between the germline ends. The CDR3 consists of 13 residues. Germline lookup yields CDR1 LNHDA and CDR2 SQIVND (reference sequence).

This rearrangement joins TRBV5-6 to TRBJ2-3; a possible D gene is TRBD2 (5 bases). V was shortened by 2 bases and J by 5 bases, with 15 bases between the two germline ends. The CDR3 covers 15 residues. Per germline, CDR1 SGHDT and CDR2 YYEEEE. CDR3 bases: TGTGCCAGCAGCTTCGGTGGGCGCCGGGGAGATACGCAGTATTTT. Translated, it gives CASSFGGRRGDTQYF. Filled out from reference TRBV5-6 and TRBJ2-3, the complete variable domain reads DAGVTQSPTHLIKTRGQQVTLRCSPKSGHDTVSWYQQALGQGPQFIFQYYEEEERQRGNFPDRFSGHQFPNYSSELNVNALLLGDSALYLCASSFGGRRGDTQYFGPGTRLTVL.

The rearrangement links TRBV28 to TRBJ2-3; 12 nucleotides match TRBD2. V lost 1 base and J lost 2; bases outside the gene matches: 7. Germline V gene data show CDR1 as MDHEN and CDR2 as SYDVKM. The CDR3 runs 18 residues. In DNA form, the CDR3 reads TGTGCCAGCAGTTTATCCCCTAGCGGGGGGGAATACACAGATACGCAGTATTTT. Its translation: CASSLSPSGGEYTDTQYF.

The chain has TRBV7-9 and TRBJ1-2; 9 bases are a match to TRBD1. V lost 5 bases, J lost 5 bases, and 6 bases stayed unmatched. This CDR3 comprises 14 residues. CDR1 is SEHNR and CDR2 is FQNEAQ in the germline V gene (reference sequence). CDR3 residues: CASSPGTGIYGYTF. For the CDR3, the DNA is TGTGCCAGCAGCCCCGGGACAGGGATTTATGGCTACACCTTC. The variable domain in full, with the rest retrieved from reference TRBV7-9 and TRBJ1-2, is DTGVSQNPRHKITKRGQNVTFRCDPISEHNRLYWYRQTLGQGPEFLTYFQNEAQLEKSRLLSDRFSAERPKGSFSTLEIQRTEQGDSAMYLCASSPGTGIYGYTFGSGTRLTVV.

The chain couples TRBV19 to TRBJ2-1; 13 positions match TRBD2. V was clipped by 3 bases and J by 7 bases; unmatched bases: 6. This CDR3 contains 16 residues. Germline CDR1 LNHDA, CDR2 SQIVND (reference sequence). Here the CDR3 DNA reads TGTGCCAGTAGTATCATTGGGACTAGCGGGGTAAATGAGCAGTTCTTC. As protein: CASSIIGTSGVNEQFF.

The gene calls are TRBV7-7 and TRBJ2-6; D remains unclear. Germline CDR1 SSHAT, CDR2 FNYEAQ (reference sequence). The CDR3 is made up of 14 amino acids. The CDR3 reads CGPVPKTGANVLTF. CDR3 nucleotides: TGTGGCCCAGTTCCGAAAACTGGGGCCAACGTCCTGACTTTC. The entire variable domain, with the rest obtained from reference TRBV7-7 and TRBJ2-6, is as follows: GAGVSQSPRYKVTKRGQDVTLRCDPISSHATLYWYQQALGQGPEFLTYFNYEAQPDKSGLPSDRFSAERPEGSISTLTIQRTEQRDSAMYRCGPVPKTGANVLTFGAGSRLTVL.

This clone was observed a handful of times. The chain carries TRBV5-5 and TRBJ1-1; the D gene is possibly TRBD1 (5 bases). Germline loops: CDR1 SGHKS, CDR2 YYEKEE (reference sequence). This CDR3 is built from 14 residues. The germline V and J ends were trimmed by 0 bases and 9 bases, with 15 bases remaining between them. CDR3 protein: CASSLALGAQKAFF. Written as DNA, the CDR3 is TGTGCCAGCAGCTTGGCCCTAGGGGCCCAAAAAGCTTTCTTT.

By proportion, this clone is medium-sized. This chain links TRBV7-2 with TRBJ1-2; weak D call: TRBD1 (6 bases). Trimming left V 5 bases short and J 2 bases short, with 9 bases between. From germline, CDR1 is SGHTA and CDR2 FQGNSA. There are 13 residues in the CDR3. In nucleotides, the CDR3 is TGTGCCAGCAGCGTAGGACAGAACTATGGCTACACCTTC. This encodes CASSVGQNYGYTF.

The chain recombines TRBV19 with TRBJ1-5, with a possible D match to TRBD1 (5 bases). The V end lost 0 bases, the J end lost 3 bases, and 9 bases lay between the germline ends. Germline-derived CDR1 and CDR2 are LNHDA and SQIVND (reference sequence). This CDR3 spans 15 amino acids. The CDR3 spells CASSIDRQNNQPQHF. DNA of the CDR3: TGTGCCAGTAGTATAGATCGACAGAACAATCAGCCCCAGCATTTT. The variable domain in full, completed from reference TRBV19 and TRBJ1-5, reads DGGITQSPKYLFRKEGQNVTLSCEQNLNHDAMYWYRQDPGQGLRLIYYSQIVNDFQKGDIAEGYSVSREKKESFPLTVTSAQKNPTAFYLCASSIDRQNNQPQHFGDGTRLSIL.

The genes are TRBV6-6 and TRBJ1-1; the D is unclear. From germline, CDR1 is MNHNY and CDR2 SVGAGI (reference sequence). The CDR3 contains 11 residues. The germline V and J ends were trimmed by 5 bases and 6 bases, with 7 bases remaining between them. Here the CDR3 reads CASSIGAEAFF. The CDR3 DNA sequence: TGTGCCAGCAGTATCGGCGCTGAAGCTTTCTTT.

CDR3 DNA sequence: TGCGCCAGCAGCGACCTAGGCAGGACCTCTGGAAACACCATATATTTT. Protein: CASSDLGRTSGNTIYF. V and J are TRBV4-1 and TRBJ1-3; the D is unclear. CDR1 and CDR2 from the germline V gene are MGHRA and YSYEKL. Trimming shortened V by 5 bases and J by 0 bases, and 14 bases separated the two germline ends. The CDR3 sequence is 16 residues long.

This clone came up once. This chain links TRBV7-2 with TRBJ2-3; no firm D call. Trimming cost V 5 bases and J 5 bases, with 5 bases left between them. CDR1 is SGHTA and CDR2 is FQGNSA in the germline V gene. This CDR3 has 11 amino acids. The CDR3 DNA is TGTGCCAGCAGCGAACAAGATACGCAGTATTTT. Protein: CASSEQDTQYF.

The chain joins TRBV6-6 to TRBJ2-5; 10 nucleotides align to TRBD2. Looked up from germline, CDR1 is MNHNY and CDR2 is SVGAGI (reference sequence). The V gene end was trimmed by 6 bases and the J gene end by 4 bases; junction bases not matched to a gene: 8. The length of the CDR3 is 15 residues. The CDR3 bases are TGTGCCAGCAGCCCGGGAGCGGGGGGGAGAGAGACCCAGTACTTC. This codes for CASSPGAGGRETQYF.

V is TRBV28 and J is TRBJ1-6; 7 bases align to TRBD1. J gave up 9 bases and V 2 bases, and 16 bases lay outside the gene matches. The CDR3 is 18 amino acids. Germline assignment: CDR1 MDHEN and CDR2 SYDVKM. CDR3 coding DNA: TGTGCCAGCAGTTTAAGGGGGCCCGGGACATCAGGCGGTTCACCCCTCCACTTT. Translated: CASSLRGPGTSGGSPLHF.